The 2 T cell receptor beta chains below were found in one sample sequenced in a study of CD4+ T cells in melanoma. The assay was immunoSEQ multiplex PCR, and TCRdb's table has in-frame clones only and misses some. The sample lists 20,000 or so clones; over 75% were seen once. The receptors derive from a human donor with melanoma.

The chain recombines TRBV19 with TRBJ1-5; perhaps TRBD1 as D (5 bases). Germline lookup yields CDR1 LNHDA and CDR2 SQIVND (reference sequence). This CDR3 comprises 15 residues. V was trimmed by 3 bases and J by 1 base, leaving 10 bases between them. CDR3 sequence: CASSIWAGSNQPQHF. CDR3 DNA: TGTGCCAGTAGTATCTGGGCAGGGAGCAATCAGCCCCAGCATTTT.

The rearrangement joins TRBV6-1 to TRBJ1-1; D possibly corresponds to TRBD1 (5 bases). V lost 2 bases to trimming and J lost 7 bases, with 11 bases between them. CDR1 is MNHNS, CDR2 SASEGT, per germline. This CDR3 is 13 amino acids long. This chain's CDR3 is CASSESQGGEAFF. The CDR3 DNA follows: TGTGCCAGCAGTGAATCTCAGGGTGGTGAAGCTTTCTTT.